What follows are 15 T cell receptor beta chains derived from one specimen sequenced in a study of beta chain features in type 1 diabetes. Study results and limitations: A moderate, significant TCRB CDR3 shortening appeared in type 1 diabetes across four CD4+ subsets.

No antigens are known for them. The study reverse transcribed the entire isolated RNA, so it sequenced expressed TCRB transcripts. The data were produced by immunoSEQ multiplex PCR, yet TCRdb's version contains in-frame clones alone and is incomplete. The sample yields about 660,000 clones, roughly an eighth seen once. The specimen was naive CD4+ T cells from blood. These receptors all come from a man aged 18 to 29 with type 1 diabetes.

This clone was seen once. The chain employs TRBV27 and TRBJ1-1; no definite D call. Deletions cut 6 bases from V and 2 bases from J, with 10 bases between. CDR3 length equals 13 residues. Per the germline V gene, CDR1 is MNHEY and CDR2 is SMNVEV (reference sequence). DNA for the CDR3: TGTGCCAGCAGCTGGCAGGAAAACACTGAAGCTTTCTTT. This gives the protein CASSWQENTEAFF.

This clone was detected a few times. This chain connects TRBV5-1 to TRBJ2-7, with TRBD2 matching over 10 bases. This CDR3 contains 15 residues. The germline CDR1 and CDR2 sequences are SGHRS and YFSETQ. Trimming at V came to 0 bases and at J to 4 bases, leaving 4 bases not matched to a gene. The CDR3 region is CASSLGLAGVYEQYF. The CDR3 DNA reads as TGCGCCAGCAGCTTGGGGCTAGCGGGAGTATACGAGCAGTACTTC.

This clone was picked up a small number of times. The V and J genes are TRBV29-1 and TRBJ2-7; a possible D gene is TRBD2 (5 bases). CDR3 length: 13 amino acids. Germline V lookup: CDR1 SQVTM, CDR2 ANQGSEA. V was clipped by 7 bases and J by 2 bases, with 15 bases between them. CDR3 bases: TGCAGCGCCGGGAAAGGACTGACCTACGAGCAGTACTTC. This codes for CSAGKGLTYEQYF.

This clone turned up a few times. This rearrangement joins TRBV7-9 to TRBJ2-1; 7 bases line up with TRBD2. The germline gives CDR1 SEHNR, CDR2 FQNEAQ (reference sequence). CDR3 length: 15 residues. The junction had 4 bases not matched to a gene; V was cut back by 1 base and J by 4 bases. The CDR3 loop reads CASSLGLADYNEQFF. The CDR3 DNA is TGTGCCAGCAGCTTAGGACTAGCCGATTACAATGAGCAGTTCTTC.

This rearrangement joins TRBV30 to TRBJ2-2, with D perhaps matching TRBD1 (5 bases). The CDR3 extends over 13 amino acids. CDR1 and CDR2 (germline): GTSNPN, SVGIG (reference sequence). Trimming shortened V by 8 bases and J by 1 base, and 11 bases separated the two germline ends. CDR3 nucleotide sequence: TGTGCCAGCCAAACAGGGAACACCGGGGAGCTGTTTTTT. Translation: CASQTGNTGELFF.

The chain is built from TRBV7-2 and TRBJ1-2, with D possibly being TRBD1 (6 bases). The CDR3 extends over 15 amino acids. In germline, CDR1 is SGHTA, CDR2 FQGNSA. The V gene lost 7 bases and the J gene lost 10 bases, with 25 bases spanning the gap. The CDR3 bases are TGTGCCAGCACCCCTTGGGGGGGCGATTCCGGATTCTACACCTTC. As protein: CASTPWGGDSGFYTF.

This clone was detected a few times. The rearrangement uses TRBV28 and TRBJ2-7; D may be TRBD1 or TRBD2 (5 bases each). The CDR3 runs to 16 residues. Between the trimmed V and J ends, which lost 2 bases and 1 base, there was a span of 15 bases. CDR1 is MDHEN and CDR2 is SYDVKM in the germline V gene. In nucleotides, the CDR3 is TGTGCCAGCAGTTTACCCCCCGGGACGGCTTCCTACGAGCAGTACTTC. This sequence encodes CASSLPPGTASYEQYF.

This clone was recorded a few times. The chain links TRBV19 to TRBJ2-7; D possibly uses TRBD1 or TRBD2 (6 bases each). This CDR3 is built from 13 residues. V dropped 5 bases and J dropped 5 bases, with 13 bases sitting between them. Germline V gene lookup returns CDR1 LNHDA and CDR2 SQIVND (reference sequence). CDR3 loop: CASSAYREDEQYF. The CDR3 DNA is TGTGCCAGTAGTGCTTACAGGGAGGACGAGCAGTACTTC.

The rearrangement joins TRBV5-1 to TRBJ2-5; the match to TRBD2 covers 11 bases. Germline CDR1 and CDR2: SGHRS and YFSETQ. This CDR3 is built from 15 residues. V shed 7 bases, J shed 4 bases, and the junction held 9 bases outside the gene matches. The CDR3 here is CASVDPGLAGETQYF. DNA of the CDR3: TGCGCCAGCGTAGACCCTGGACTAGCGGGAGAGACCCAGTACTTC.

A few counts support this clone. The chain recombines TRBV7-9 with TRBJ2-7; D is possibly TRBD1 or TRBD2 (5 bases each). CDR1 is SEHNR and CDR2 is FQNEAQ in the germline V gene (reference sequence). V was cut by 2 bases and J by 4 bases, with 9 bases left in between. This CDR3 comprises 13 residues. The CDR3 spells CASSLSGPYEQYF. The CDR3 DNA reads as TGTGCCAGCAGCTTATCGGGGCCGTACGAGCAGTACTTC.

J is TRBJ2-2 and V is TRBV28; D might be TRBD1 or TRBD2, each matching 5 bases. Germline V gene data show CDR1 as MDHEN and CDR2 as SYDVKM. The CDR3 extends over 14 amino acids. Deletions cut 7 bases from V and 6 bases from J, with 15 bases between. The CDR3 DNA reads TGTGCCAGCATATACCGGGGCGGACCCGGGGAGCTGTTTTTT. This codes for CASIYRGGPGELFF.

This chain joins TRBV30 and TRBJ2-7; 10 bases match TRBD2. The CDR3 has 14 amino acids. Germline assignment: CDR1 GTSNPN and CDR2 SVGIG (reference sequence). Unmatched junction bases numbered 7, after V lost 5 bases and J lost 3 bases. The CDR3 nucleotides read TGTGCCTGGGGTCCGGGACTAGCGATCTACGAGCAGTACTTC. It translates to CAWGPGLAIYEQYF.

A remark on this clone: Other DNA sequences in the sample encode the same CDR3. The gene calls are TRBV30 and TRBJ2-3; no clear D. The V gene's germline CDR1 is GTSNPN and CDR2 SVGIG (reference sequence). V shed 5 bases and J shed 2 bases, with 8 bases lying between them. This CDR3 has 12 amino acids. In DNA, the CDR3 is TGTGCCTGGTCCGCCCCCACAGATACGCAGTATTTT. It yields the protein CAWSAPTDTQYF.

The rearrangement links TRBV4-3 to TRBJ2-2, with D possibly being TRBD1 (6 bases). The germline V and J ends were trimmed by 0 bases and 1 base, with 18 bases remaining between them. Germline V CDR1 and CDR2: LGHNA, YSLEER. The CDR3 loop spans 19 amino acids. CDR3 amino acids: CASSQERQSGVWNTGELFF. The CDR3 DNA is TGCGCCAGCAGCCAAGAGCGACAATCAGGGGTATGGAACACCGGGGAGCTGTTTTTT.

This clone has just a few counts. Different DNA sequences within this sample yield the same CDR3. The V call is TRBV30, the J call TRBJ1-1, with D unclear. Germline V gives CDR1 GTSNPN, CDR2 SVGIG (reference sequence). Trimming stripped 0 bases from V and 6 bases from J, with 5 bases between. This CDR3 has 11 amino acids. CDR3: CAWSVGPEAFF. CDR3 nucleotide sequence: TGTGCCTGGAGTGTAGGCCCTGAAGCTTTCTTT.